This T cell receptor (beta chain) came from a study of T cell repertoires in cytomegalovirus infection. Study background: Through public TCR beta signatures, both CMV infection and matching HLA type were indicated.

Study-wide results and limits: Adding up the frequency of public TCR beta families identified people who carried CMV plus the relevant HLA. The ex vivo response was dominated by HLA-C-restricted CMV-specific TCR beta clonotypes.

This CDR3 is built from 15 residues. Germline values: CDR1 DFQATT, CDR2 SNEGSKA (reference sequence). Trimming took 2 bases from V and 4 from J; bases not matched to a gene: 7. A single record per CDR3 protein comes from TCRdb applying MiXCR to the reads. This table has a few hundred thousand distinct CDR3 sequences, 15% to 20% appearing once. This clonotype has a handful of counts. What it recognizes is unknown. This clonotype originated in a human donor in good health (CMV status not recorded). Some clones in this sample may be carry-over from other donors' samples. The chain uses TRBV20-1 and TRBJ2-3; 9 nucleotides agree with TRBD1. The sequenced material came from PBMCs. CDR3 DNA sequence: TGCAGTGCTAGATCTCAGACAGGGGGGGCAGATACGCAGTATTTT. This gives the protein CSARSQTGGADTQYF.